The T cell receptor (beta chain) described here comes from a study of early T cells in non-severe SARS-CoV-2 infection. Study as a whole: Sequencing of unsorted whole blood was done on bulk RNA, leaving chains unpaired. Notes on the study in general: Matching with VDJdb favored anti-spike CD8 responses (missing private and CD4 specificities).

This clonotype was found many times. What it binds is unknown. Individual cDNA molecules each received unique molecular identifiers attached to them. TCRdb independently ran MiXCR on the 5' RACE reads; one entry per CDR3 protein. The sample has approximately 37,000 distinct CDR3 sequences, about 4.9% seen once; the top ten hold 4.5% to 6%. In germline, CDR1 is MNHEY, CDR2 SMNVEV (reference sequence). This CDR3 spans 13 amino acids. The germline V and J ends were trimmed by 5 bases and 0 bases, with 5 bases remaining between them. The genes are TRBV27 and TRBJ1-5; D ambiguous. Sequenced: whole blood. The sequence came from an adult who was a healthcare worker with PCR-confirmed SARS-CoV-2 infection or an uninfected control (not recorded which). The CDR3, as DNA: TGTGCCAGCAGTCCCGATAGCAATCAGCCCCAGCATTTT. Translating it yields CASSPDSNQPQHF.